One and the same sample provided the 2 T cell receptor beta chains below, sequenced in a study of OX40 agonist ivuxolimab in advanced cancers. Sequencing used immunoSEQ multiplex PCR; TCRdb keeps in-frame clones, though not all of them. The top ten clones hold 0.3% to 0.4% of a sample with some 86,000 clones, about 90% of them seen once. Here the sequenced sample was CD4+ or CD8+ T cells sorted from blood, taken in a trial of the OX40 agonist ivuxolimab. The receptors were sampled from an adult with an advanced solid tumor such as melanoma, head and neck, liver or kidney cancer.

The CDR3 DNA sequence: TGTGCCAGCGTGCTCGCGAGGGGGGGCCTTGAAAAACTGTTTTTT. It specifies CASVLARGGLEKLFF. The chain employs TRBV7-9 and TRBJ1-4; the D gene is possibly TRBD1 (6 bases). Trimming cost V 8 bases and J 7 bases, with 20 bases left between them. This CDR3 is built from 15 residues. Looked up from germline, CDR1 is SEHNR and CDR2 is FQNEAQ (reference sequence).

The V gene is TRBV4-1, the J gene TRBJ1-4; D unresolved. V was trimmed by 1 base and J by 0 bases, leaving 9 bases between them. Germline loops: CDR1 MGHRA, CDR2 YSYEKL. This CDR3 has 16 amino acids. The CDR3: CASSQAALATNEKLFF. Written as DNA, the CDR3 is TGCGCCAGCAGCCAAGCGGCGCTAGCAACTAATGAAAAACTGTTTTTT.